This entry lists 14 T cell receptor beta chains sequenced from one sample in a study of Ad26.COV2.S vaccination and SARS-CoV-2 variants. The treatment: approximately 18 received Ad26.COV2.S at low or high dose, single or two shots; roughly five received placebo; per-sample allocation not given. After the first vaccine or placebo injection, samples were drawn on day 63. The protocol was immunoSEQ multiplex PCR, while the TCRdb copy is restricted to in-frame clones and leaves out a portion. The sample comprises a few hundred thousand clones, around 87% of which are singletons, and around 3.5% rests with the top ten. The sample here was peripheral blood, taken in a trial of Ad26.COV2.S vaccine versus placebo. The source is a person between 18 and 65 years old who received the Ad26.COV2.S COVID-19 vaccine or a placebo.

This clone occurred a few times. CDR3 region: CASSLEGRGGLFF. CDR3 coding DNA: TGTGCCAGCAGCTTAGAGGGCAGGGGAGGACTGTTTTTT. This sequence joins TRBV11-2 and TRBJ1-4; possibly TRBD1 for D (6 bases). Germline CDR1 SGHAT, CDR2 FQNNGV. The CDR3 runs to 13 residues. Between the trimmed V and J ends, which lost 0 bases and 13 bases, there was a span of 12 bases.

The CDR3 DNA reads TGTGCCAGCTCACCGAGGTTCTACGAGCAGTACTTC. It specifies CASSPRFYEQYF. V usage is TRBV18 and J usage is TRBJ2-7; D unresolved. The CDR3 runs 12 residues. The germline V gene encodes CDR1 KGHSH and CDR2 LQKENI. Deletions cut 3 bases from V and 3 bases from J, with 6 bases between.

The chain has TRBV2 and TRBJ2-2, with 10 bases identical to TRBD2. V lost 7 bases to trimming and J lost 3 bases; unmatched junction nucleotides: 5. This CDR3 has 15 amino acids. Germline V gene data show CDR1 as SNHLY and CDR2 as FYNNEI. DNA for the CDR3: TGTGCCAGCAAATCACTAGCGGGATACACCGGGGAGCTGTTTTTT. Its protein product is CASKSLAGYTGELFF.

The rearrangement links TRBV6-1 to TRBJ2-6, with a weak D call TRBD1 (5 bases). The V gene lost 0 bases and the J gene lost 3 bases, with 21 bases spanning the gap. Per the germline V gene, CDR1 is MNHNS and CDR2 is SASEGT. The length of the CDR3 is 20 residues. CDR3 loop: CASSEAAIVQGLYGANVLTF. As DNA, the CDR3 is TGTGCCAGCAGTGAAGCTGCAATTGTCCAGGGTTTATATGGGGCCAACGTCCTGACTTTC.

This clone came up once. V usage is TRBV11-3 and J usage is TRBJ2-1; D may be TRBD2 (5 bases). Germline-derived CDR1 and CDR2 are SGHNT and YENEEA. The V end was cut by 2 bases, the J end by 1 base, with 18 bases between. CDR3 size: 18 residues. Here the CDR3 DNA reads TGTGCCAGCAGCTTAACGTCCCGGGGTGGTAGGTCCTACAATGAGCAGTTCTTC. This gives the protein CASSLTSRGGRSYNEQFF.

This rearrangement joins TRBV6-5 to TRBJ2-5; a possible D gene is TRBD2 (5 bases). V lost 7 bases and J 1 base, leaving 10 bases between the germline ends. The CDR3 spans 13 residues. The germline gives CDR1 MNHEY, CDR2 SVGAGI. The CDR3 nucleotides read TGTGCCAGCAAAGGCGGGTCCCAAGAGACCCAGTACTTC. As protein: CASKGGSQETQYF.

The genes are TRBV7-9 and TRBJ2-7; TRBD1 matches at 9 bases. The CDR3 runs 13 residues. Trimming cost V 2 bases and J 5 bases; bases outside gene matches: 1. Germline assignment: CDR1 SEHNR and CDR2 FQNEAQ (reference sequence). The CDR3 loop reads CASSLRTGDEQYF. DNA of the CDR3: TGTGCCAGCAGCTTAAGGACAGGGGACGAGCAGTACTTC.

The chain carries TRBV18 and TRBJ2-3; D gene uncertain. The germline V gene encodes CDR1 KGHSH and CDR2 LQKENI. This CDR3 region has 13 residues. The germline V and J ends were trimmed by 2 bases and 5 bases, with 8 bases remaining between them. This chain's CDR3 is CASSPFQGDTQYF. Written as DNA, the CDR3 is TGTGCCAGCTCACCATTTCAAGGAGATACGCAGTATTTT.

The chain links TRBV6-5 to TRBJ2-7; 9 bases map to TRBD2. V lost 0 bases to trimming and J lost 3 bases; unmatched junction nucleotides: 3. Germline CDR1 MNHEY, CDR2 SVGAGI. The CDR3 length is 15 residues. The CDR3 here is CASSYSLAGSYEQYF. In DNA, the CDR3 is TGTGCCAGCAGTTACTCGCTAGCGGGGAGCTACGAGCAGTACTTC.

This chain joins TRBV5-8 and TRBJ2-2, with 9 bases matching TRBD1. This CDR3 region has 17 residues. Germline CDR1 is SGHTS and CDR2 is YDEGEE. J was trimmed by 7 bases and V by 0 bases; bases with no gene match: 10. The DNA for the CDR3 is TGTGCCAGCAGCTTGGCCCTTTCGGGACAGGGTATCGGGGAGCTGTTTTTT. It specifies CASSLALSGQGIGELFF.

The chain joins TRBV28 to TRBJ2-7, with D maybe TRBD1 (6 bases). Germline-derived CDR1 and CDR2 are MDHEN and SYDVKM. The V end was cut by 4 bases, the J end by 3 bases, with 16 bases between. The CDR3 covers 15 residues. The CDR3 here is CASSYPRGSGYEQYF. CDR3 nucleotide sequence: TGTGCCAGCAGTTACCCCAGGGGTTCGGGCTACGAGCAGTACTTC.

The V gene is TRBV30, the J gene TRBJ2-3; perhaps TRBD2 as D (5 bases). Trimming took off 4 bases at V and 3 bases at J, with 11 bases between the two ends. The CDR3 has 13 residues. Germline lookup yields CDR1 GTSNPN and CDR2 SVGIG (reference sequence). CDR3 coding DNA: TGTGCCTGGAACGAACTAGTTACAGATACGCAGTATTTT. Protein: CAWNELVTDTQYF.

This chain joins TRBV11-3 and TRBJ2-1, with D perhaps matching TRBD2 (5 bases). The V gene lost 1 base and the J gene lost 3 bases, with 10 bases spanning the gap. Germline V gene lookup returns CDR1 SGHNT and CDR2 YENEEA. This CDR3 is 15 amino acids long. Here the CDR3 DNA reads TGTGCCAGCAGCTTAGGGGGAGCCAACTACAATGAGCAGTTCTTC. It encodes CASSLGGANYNEQFF.

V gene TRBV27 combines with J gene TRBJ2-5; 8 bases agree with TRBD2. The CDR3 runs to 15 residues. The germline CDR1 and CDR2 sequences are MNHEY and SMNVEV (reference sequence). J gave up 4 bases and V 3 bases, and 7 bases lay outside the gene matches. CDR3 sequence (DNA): TGTGCCAGCAGTTTGGGGACTAGGGGGGGAGAGACCCAGTACTTC. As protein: CASSLGTRGGETQYF.